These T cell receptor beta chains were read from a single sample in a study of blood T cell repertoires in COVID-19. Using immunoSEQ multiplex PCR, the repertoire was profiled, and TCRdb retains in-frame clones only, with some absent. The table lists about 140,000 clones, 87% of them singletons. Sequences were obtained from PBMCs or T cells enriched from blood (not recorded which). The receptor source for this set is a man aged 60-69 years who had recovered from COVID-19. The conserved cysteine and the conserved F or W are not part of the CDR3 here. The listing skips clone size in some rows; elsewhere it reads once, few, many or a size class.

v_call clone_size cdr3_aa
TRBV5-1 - ASSDMPGQGYEQY
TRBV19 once ASSMSQANTGELF
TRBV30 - AWSATGVNEQF
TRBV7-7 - ASSLYIPTPGLVNEQY
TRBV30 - AWSVLTSRGTQY
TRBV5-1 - ASSFGPRTGSYEQY
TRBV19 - ASSVLAGGSYEQY
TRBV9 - ASRPGGSSGNTIY
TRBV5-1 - ASSGGLPQETQY
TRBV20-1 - SATEIYEQY
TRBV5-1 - ASRFAGASYEQY
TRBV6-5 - ASRRGKFNEKLF
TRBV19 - ASSIKTGEGSPLH
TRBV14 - ASSLRDRPPPNYGYT
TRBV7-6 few ASSPAGQGNEQF
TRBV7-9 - ASSPDRGQGVETQY
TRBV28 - ASSLVRASYGYT
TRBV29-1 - SVEVGGFEQY
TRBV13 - ASSSLYGYT
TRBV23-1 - ASSQNSVESYEQY
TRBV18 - ASSPLSQGTNYGYT
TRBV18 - ASSPTGADYGYT
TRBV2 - ASSEGGGWNEQF
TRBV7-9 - ASSTYGTVSGNTIY